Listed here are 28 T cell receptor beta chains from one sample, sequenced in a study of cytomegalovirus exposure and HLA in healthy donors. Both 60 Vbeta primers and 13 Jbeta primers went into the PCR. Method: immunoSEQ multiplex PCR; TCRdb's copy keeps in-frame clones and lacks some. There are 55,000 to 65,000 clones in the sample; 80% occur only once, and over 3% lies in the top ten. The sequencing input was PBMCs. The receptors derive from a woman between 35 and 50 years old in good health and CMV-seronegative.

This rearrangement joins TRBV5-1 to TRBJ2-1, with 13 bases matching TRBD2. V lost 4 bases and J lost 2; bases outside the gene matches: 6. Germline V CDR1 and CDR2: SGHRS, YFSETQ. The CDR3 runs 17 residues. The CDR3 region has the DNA TGCGCCAGCAGCCACGGACTAGCGGGAGCCCCCTACAATGAGCAGTTCTTC. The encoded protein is CASSHGLAGAPYNEQFF.

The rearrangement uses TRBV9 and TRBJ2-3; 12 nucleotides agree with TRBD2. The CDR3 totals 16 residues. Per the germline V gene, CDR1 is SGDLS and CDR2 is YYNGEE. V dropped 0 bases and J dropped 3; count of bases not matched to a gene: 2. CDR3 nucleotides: TGTGCCAGCAGCGTAGTACTAGCGGGAGGTACAGATACGCAGTATTTT. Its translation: CASSVVLAGGTDTQYF.

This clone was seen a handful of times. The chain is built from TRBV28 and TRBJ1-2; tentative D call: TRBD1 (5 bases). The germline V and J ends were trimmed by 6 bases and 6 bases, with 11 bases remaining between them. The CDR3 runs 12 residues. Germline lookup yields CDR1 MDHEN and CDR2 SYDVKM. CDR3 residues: CASSIGTDGYTF. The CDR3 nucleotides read TGTGCCAGCAGCATTGGGACTGATGGCTACACCTTC.

CDR3 sequence: CASSHLGLNNEQFF. The CDR3, as DNA: TGCGCCAGCAGCCACCTGGGACTCAACAATGAGCAGTTCTTC. The chain employs TRBV4-3 and TRBJ2-1, with D perhaps TRBD2 (6 bases). Germline CDR1 reads LGHNA; CDR2 reads YSLEER. V was cut by 3 bases and J by 5 bases, with 11 bases left in between. This CDR3 is built from 14 residues.

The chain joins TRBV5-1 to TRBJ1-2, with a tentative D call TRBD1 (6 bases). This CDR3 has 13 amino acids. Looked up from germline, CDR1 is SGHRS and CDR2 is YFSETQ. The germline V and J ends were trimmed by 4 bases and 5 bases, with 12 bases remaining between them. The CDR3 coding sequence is TGCGCCAGCAGCCCGGACAGTTTTTATGGCTACACCTTC. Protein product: CASSPDSFYGYTF. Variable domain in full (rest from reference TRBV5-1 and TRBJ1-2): KAGVTQTPRYLIKTRGQQVTLSCSPISGHRSVSWYQQTPGQGLQFLFEYFSETQRNKGNFPGRFSGRQFSNSRSEMNVSTLELGDSALYLCASSPDSFYGYTFGSGTRLTVV.

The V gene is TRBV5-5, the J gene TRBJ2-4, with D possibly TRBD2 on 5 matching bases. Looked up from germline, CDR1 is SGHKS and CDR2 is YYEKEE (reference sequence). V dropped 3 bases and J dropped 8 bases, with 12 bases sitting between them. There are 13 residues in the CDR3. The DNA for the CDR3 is TGTGCCAGCAGCTCGCGGGCAATGGACATTCAGTACTTC. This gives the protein CASSSRAMDIQYF.

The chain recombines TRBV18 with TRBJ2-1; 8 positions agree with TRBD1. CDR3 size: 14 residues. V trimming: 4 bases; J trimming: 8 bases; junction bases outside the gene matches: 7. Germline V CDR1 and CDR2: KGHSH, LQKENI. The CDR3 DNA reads TGTGCCAGCTCACGAGGACAGGGTGGTGATGAGCAGTTCTTC. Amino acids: CASSRGQGGDEQFF.

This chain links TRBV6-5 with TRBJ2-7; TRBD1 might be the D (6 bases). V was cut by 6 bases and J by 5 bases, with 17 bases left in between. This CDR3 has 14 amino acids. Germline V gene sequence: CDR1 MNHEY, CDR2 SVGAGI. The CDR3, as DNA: TGTGCCAGCAGCCGACAGACAGGATCGGACGAGCAGTACTTC. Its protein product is CASSRQTGSDEQYF.

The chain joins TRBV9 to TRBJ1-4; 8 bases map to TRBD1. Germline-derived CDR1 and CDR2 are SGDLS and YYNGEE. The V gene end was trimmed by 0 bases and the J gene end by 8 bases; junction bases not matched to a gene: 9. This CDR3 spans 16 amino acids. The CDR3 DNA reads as TGTGCCAGCAGCGTAGGAGGACAGGGTTACGACGAAAAACTGTTTTTT. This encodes CASSVGGQGYDEKLFF.

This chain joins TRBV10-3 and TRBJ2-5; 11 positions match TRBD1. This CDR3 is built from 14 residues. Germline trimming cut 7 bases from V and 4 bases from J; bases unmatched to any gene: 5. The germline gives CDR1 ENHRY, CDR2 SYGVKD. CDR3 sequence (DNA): TGTGCCATCACACCGGGACAGGGGGTAGAGACCCAGTACTTC. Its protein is CAITPGQGVETQYF.

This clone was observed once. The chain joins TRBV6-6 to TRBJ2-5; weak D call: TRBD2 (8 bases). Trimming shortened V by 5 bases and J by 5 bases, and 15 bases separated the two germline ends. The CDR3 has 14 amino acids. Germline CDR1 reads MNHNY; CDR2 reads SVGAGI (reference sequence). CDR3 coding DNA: TGTGCCAGCAGTCCGGGAGGGGGCATCGAGACCCAGTACTTC. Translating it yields CASSPGGGIETQYF.

CDR3 coding DNA: TGTGCCAGCGGCGACAGGGTTGAAGCTTTCTTT. Its protein product is CASGDRVEAFF. This chain joins TRBV11-1 and TRBJ1-1; 7 nucleotides align to TRBD1. The V segment lost 8 bases and the J segment 7 bases; nucleotides outside the gene matches: 4. The CDR3 loop spans 11 amino acids. Germline CDR1 reads SGHAT; CDR2 reads FQDESV (reference sequence). Variable domain in full (rest from reference TRBV11-1 and TRBJ1-1): EAEVAQSPRYKITEKSQAVAFWCDPISGHATLYWYRQILGQGPELLVQFQDESVVDDSQLPKDRFSAERLKGVDSTLKIQPAELGDSAMYLCASGDRVEAFFGQGTRLTVV.

Here the CDR3 DNA reads TGTGCCAGTAGTCTGGTGGAGACTGGCTACACCTTC. It specifies CASSLVETGYTF. This chain joins TRBV19 and TRBJ1-2; D unclear. Germline assignment: CDR1 LNHDA and CDR2 SQIVND (reference sequence). This CDR3 is built from 12 residues. Trimming took off 5 bases at V and 7 bases at J, with 11 bases between the two ends. Variable domain in full (rest from reference TRBV19 and TRBJ1-2): DGGITQSPKYLFRKEGQNVTLSCEQNLNHDAMYWYRQDPGQGLRLIYYSQIVNDFQKGDIAEGYSVSREKKESFPLTVTSAQKNPTAFYLCASSLVETGYTFGSGTRLTVV.

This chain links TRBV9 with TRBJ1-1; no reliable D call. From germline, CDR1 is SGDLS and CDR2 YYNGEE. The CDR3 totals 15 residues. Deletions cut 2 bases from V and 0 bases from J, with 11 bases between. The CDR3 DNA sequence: TGTGCCAGCAGCGTTGGGAGAATCATGAACACTGAAGCTTTCTTT. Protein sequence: CASSVGRIMNTEAFF.

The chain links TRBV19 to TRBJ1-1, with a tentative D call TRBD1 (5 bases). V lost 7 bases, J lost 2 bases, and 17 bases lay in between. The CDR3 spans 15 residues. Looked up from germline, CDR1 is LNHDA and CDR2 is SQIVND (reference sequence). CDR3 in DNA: TGTGCCAGTAACCCCGCTTTGGGGGGTAACACTGAAGCTTTCTTT. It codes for CASNPALGGNTEAFF.

The CDR3: CASSTAGGTGTYEQYF. In DNA, the CDR3 is TGTGCCAGTAGTACCGCAGGGGGAACGGGGACCTACGAGCAGTACTTC. J is TRBJ2-7 and V is TRBV19, with 7 positions matching TRBD1. The CDR3 length is 16 residues. Germline lookup yields CDR1 LNHDA and CDR2 SQIVND (reference sequence). Trimming took 4 bases from V and 2 from J; bases not matched to a gene: 11.

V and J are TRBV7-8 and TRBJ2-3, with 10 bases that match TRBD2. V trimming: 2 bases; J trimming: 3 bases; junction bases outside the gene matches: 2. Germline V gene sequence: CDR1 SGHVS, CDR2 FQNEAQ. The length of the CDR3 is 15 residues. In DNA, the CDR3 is TGTGCCAGCAGCTTAAAAGCGGGAGGGACAGATACGCAGTATTTT. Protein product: CASSLKAGGTDTQYF.

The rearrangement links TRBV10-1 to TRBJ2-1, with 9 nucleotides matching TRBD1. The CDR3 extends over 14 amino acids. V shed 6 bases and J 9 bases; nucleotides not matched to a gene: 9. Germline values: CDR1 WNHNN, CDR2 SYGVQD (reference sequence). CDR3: CASSWDRATGEQFF. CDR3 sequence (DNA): TGCGCCAGCAGCTGGGACAGGGCAACGGGTGAGCAGTTCTTC.

The CDR3 is CASSLGGAGRTYNEQFF. CDR3 bases: TGTGCCAGCAGCTTAGGTGGGGCAGGTCGAACCTACAATGAGCAGTTCTTC. V is TRBV7-2 and J is TRBJ2-1; TRBD1 might be the D (5 bases). Germline V gives CDR1 SGHTA, CDR2 FQGNSA. V lost 1 base to trimming and J lost 2 bases, with 15 bases between them. There are 17 residues in the CDR3. Full variable domain (remainder filled in from reference TRBV7-2 and TRBJ2-1): GAGVSQSPSNKVTEKGKDVELRCDPISGHTALYWYRQSLGQGLEFLIYFQGNSAPDKSGLPSDRFSAERTGGSVSTLTIQRTQQEDSAVYLCASSLGGAGRTYNEQFFGPGTRLTVL.

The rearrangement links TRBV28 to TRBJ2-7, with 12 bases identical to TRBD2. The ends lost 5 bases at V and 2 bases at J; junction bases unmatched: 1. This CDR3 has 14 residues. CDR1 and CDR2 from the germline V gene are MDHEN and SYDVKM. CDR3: CASSRLAGAYEQYF. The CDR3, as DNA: TGTGCCAGCAGTCGACTAGCGGGAGCCTACGAGCAGTACTTC.

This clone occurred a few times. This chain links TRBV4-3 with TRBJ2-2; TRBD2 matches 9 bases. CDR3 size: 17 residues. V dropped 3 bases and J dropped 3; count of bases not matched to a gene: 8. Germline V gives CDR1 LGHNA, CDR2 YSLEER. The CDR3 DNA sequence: TGCGCCAGCAGCCAGAGATTAGCGGGAGTGGACACCGGGGAGCTGTTTTTT. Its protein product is CASSQRLAGVDTGELFF.

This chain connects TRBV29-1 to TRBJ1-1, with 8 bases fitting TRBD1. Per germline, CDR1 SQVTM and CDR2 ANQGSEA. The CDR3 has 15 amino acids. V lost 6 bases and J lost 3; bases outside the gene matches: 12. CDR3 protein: CSVVRQGLPHTEAFF. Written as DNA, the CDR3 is TGCAGCGTGGTCAGACAGGGGTTGCCGCACACTGAAGCTTTCTTT.

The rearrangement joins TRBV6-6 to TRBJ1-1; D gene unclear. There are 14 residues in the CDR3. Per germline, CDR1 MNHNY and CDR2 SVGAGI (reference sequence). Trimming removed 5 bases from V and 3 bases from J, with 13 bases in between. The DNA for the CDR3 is TGTGCCAGCAGTGTGGCCCCGGCGGACACTGAAGCTTTCTTT. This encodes CASSVAPADTEAFF.

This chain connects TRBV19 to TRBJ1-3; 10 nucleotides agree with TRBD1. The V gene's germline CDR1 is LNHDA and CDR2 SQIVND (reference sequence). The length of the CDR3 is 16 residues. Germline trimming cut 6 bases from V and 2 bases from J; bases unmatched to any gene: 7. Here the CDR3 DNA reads TGTGCCAGTAGCCGACGACAGGGGGCTGCTGGAAACACCATATATTTT. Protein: CASSRRQGAAGNTIYF. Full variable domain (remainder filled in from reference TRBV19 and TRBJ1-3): DGGITQSPKYLFRKEGQNVTLSCEQNLNHDAMYWYRQDPGQGLRLIYYSQIVNDFQKGDIAEGYSVSREKKESFPLTVTSAQKNPTAFYLCASSRRQGAAGNTIYFGEGSWLTVV.

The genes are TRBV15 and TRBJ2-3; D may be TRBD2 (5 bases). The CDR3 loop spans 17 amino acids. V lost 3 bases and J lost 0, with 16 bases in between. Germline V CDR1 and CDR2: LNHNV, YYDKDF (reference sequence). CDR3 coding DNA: TGTGCCACCAGCAGGGGGTATCGAGGGATTAGCACAGATACGCAGTATTTT. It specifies CATSRGYRGISTDTQYF.

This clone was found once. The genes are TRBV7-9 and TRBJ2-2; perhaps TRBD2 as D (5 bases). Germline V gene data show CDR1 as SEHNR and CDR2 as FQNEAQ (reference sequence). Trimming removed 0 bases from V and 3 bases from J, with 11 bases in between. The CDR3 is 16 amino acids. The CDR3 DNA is TGTGCCAGCAGCTTAGCCCCCGGGGAATACACCGGGGAGCTGTTTTTT. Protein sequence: CASSLAPGEYTGELFF.

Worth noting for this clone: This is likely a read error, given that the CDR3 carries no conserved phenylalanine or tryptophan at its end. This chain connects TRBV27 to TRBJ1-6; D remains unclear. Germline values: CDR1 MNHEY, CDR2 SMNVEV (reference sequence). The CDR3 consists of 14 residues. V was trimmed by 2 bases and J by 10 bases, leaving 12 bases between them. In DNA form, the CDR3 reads TGTGCCAGCAGTTTACAACAGAGCAAATCACCCCTCCACTGT. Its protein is CASSLQQSKSPLHC.

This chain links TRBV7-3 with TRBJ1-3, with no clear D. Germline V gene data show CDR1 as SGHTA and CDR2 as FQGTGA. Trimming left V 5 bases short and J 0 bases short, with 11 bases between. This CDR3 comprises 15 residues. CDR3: CASSMDGNSGNTIYF. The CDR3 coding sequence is TGTGCCAGCAGCATGGACGGGAACTCTGGAAACACCATATATTTT.